Listed here is a single T cell receptor (beta chain). The antigen is not known. In the same sample, other DNA sequences code for this CDR3. The sample originates from a study of shared clonotypes between healthy human individuals. The table came from immunoSEQ multiplex PCR; TCRdb's copy has only in-frame clones and leaves some out. The sample includes about 750,000 clones, 80% to 95% of them seen just once. Germline CDR1 is SGDLS and CDR2 is YYNGEE. The CDR3 loop spans 15 amino acids. J gave up 0 bases and V 0 bases, and 0 bases lay outside the gene matches. Study-wide findings and caveats: Donor scarcity curtailed the genetic and exposure-history diversity represented herein.

Cells designated naive CD8 were CD45RO-negative and were positively selected for CCR7, with terminally differentiated effector memory CD45RA+ cells excluded. Sequencing was performed on naive CD8+ T cells sorted from blood. The TCR was taken from a man under 40 in good health. The chain carries TRBV9 and TRBJ1-5; TRBD1 matches at 7 bases. In nucleotides, the CDR3 is TGTGCCAGCAGCGTAGGACAGGGTAGCAATCAGCCCCAGCATTTT. This sequence encodes CASSVGQGSNQPQHF.